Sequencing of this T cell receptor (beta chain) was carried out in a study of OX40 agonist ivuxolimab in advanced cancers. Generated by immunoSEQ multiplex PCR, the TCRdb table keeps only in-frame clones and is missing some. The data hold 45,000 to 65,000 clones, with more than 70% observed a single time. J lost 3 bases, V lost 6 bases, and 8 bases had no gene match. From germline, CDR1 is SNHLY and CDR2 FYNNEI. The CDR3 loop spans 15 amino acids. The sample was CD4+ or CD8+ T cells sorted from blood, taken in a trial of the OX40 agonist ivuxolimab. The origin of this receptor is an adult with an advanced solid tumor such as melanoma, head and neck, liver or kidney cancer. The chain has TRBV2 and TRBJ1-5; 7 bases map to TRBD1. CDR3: CASSHRTGFNQPQHF. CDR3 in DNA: TGTGCCAGCAGCCATCGGACAGGCTTCAATCAGCCCCAGCATTTT.